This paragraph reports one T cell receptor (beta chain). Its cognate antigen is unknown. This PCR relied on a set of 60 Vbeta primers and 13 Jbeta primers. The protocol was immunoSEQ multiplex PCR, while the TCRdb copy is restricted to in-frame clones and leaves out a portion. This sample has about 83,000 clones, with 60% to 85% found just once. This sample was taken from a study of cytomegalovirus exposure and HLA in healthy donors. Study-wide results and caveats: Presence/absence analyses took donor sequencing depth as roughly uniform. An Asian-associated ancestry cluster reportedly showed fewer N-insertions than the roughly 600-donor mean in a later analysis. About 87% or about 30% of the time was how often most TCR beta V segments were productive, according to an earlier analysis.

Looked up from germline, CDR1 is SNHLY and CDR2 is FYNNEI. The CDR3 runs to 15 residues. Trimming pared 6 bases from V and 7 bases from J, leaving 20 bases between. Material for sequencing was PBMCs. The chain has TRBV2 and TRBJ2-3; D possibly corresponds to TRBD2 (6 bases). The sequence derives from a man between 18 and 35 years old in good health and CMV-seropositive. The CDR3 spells CASSLDYPGSNTQYF. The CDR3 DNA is TGTGCCAGCAGCCTGGACTATCCGGGCAGTAATACGCAGTATTTT.